These 5 T cell receptor beta chains originate from one sample sequenced in a study of neoadjuvant nivolumab and ipilimumab in lung cancer. The method was immunoSEQ multiplex PCR; TCRdb's version includes in-frame clones alone and lacks a portion of them. The sample has about 38,000 clones, roughly 89% seen once; the top ten hold about 3.3%. The sample in question was peripheral blood, obtained before neoadjuvant nivolumab, alone or with ipilimumab. These receptors were collected from an adult with non-small cell lung cancer.

The chain combines TRBV7-2 with TRBJ2-7; the match to TRBD2 covers 9 bases. From germline, CDR1 is SGHTA and CDR2 FQGNSA. V dropped 0 bases and J dropped 3; count of bases not matched to a gene: 0. The length of the CDR3 is 14 residues. CDR3 DNA: TGTGCCAGCAGCTTAGCTAGCGGGAGCTACGAGCAGTACTTC. It encodes CASSLASGSYEQYF. Filled out from reference TRBV7-2 and TRBJ2-7, the complete variable domain reads GAGVSQSPSNKVTEKGKDVELRCDPISGHTALYWYRQSLGQGLEFLIYFQGNSAPDKSGLPSDRFSAERTGGSVSTLTIQRTQQEDSAVYLCASSLASGSYEQYFGPGTRLTVT.

This clone was found a few times. The V gene is TRBV5-4, the J gene TRBJ1-2, with 7 positions matching TRBD1. CDR1 is SGHNT and CDR2 is YYREEE in the germline V gene (reference sequence). This CDR3 spans 15 amino acids. With V trimmed by 4 bases and J by 5 bases, 11 bases remained unmatched. DNA of the CDR3: TGTGCCAGCAGCCCCGGACAGGCCACTAGGTATGGCTACACCTTC. Amino acid sequence: CASSPGQATRYGYTF. The full variable domain, completed using reference TRBV5-4 and TRBJ1-2, is ETGVTQSPTHLIKTRGQQVTLRCSSQSGHNTVSWYQQALGQGPQFIFQYYREEENGRGNFPPRFSGLQFPNYSSELNVNALELDDSALYLCASSPGQATRYGYTFGSGTRLTVV.

The chain recombines TRBV4-1 with TRBJ2-5, with 11 bases fitting TRBD2. V gave up 4 bases and J gave up 2 bases; unmatched junction bases: 6. The germline V gene has CDR1 MGHRA and CDR2 YSYEKL. The CDR3 has 16 amino acids. CDR3 region: CASSLSSGGTQETQYF. The CDR3 DNA reads TGCGCCAGCAGCCTCTCTAGCGGGGGGACACAAGAGACCCAGTACTTC.

The rearrangement joins TRBV14 to TRBJ1-1; 9 bases are shared with TRBD1. The CDR3 spans 15 residues. Germline CDR1 is SGHDN and CDR2 is FVKESK. Trimming removed 5 bases from V and 5 bases from J; junction bases left unmatched: 9. As DNA, the CDR3 is TGTGCCAGCAGCTCCACCGACAGGGGGGAAACTGAAGCTTTCTTT. Residues: CASSSTDRGETEAFF.

The V call is TRBV18, the J call TRBJ2-5, with 7 bases identical to TRBD1. The CDR3 runs to 13 residues. Germline assignment: CDR1 KGHSH and CDR2 LQKENI. V shed 4 bases and J 3 bases; nucleotides not matched to a gene: 2. The CDR3 loop reads CASSQGAEETQYF. CDR3 bases: TGTGCCAGCTCACAGGGGGCGGAAGAGACCCAGTACTTC.